This T cell receptor beta chain was profiled in a study of blood T cell repertoires in COVID-19. Whole-study context: The United States, Italy and Spain provided the acute and convalescent COVID-19 samples. From T cells, B-cell-depleted T cells, or PBMCs came the material, which was cDNA or gDNA.

The germline gives CDR1 MNHEY, CDR2 SVGAGI. This CDR3 region has 14 residues. Trimming took off 5 bases at V and 0 bases at J, with 8 bases between the two ends. In the original processing: Estimation of nucleated cell counts relied on the amplification of reference gene primers. TCRdb keeps only in-frame clones here, not all; method: immunoSEQ multiplex PCR. V and J calls and clone size follow that table, whereas D and trimming were derived from the DNA. The table lists roughly 13,000 clones, around four fifths of them singletons, with more than 15% in the top ten. The source material was peripheral blood. The V and J genes are TRBV6-5 and TRBJ1-3; the D gene is possibly TRBD1 (5 bases). The receptor comes from a man in his forties with active or convalescent COVID-19. CDR3 bases: TGTGCCAGCAGTCTGACAGACTCTGGAAACACCATATATTTT. It codes for CASSLTDSGNTIYF.